The 32 T cell receptor beta chains presented below share a single source sample, sequenced in a study of T cells expressing NK-cell markers. TCRdb re-called the 5' RACE reads; one entry per CDR3 protein, DNA not given. Recorded here are around 380,000 distinct CDR3 sequences; the top ten clones represent around 10%. Sequenced sample: blood T cells: a sorted CD56 or NKG2C T cell subset, CD4+ or CD8+ T cells, or bulk PBMC T cells (not recorded which). Receptors were obtained from a woman aged 45-65 years in good health.

The chain uses TRBV12-3 or TRBV12-4 and TRBJ2-7; TCRdb's D call, TRBD1, is unchecked because there is no DNA. CDR3 length: 12 amino acids. The CDR3 here is CASSSQGREQYF.

The V and J genes are TRBV4-2 and TRBJ2-1; TCRdb lists TRBD2, though no DNA is available to test this call. The CDR3 sequence is 17 residues long. In germline, CDR1 is LGHNA, CDR2 YNFKEQ. CDR3 sequence: CASSLPGTSGSGNEQFF.

The chain has TRBV4-2 and TRBJ2-5. This CDR3 is 13 amino acids long. Germline values: CDR1 LGHNA, CDR2 YNFKEQ. The CDR3: CASSRGSSETQYF.

V is TRBV7-9 and J is TRBJ1-1; TCRdb picks TRBD1, but there is no DNA to check that call. CDR1 is SEHNR and CDR2 is FQNEAQ in the germline V gene (reference sequence). The CDR3 consists of 15 residues. The CDR3 loop reads CASSLDRGSRPEAFF.

This chain links TRBV29-1 with TRBJ2-5; lacking DNA, the TRBD2 call made by TCRdb goes unchecked. The germline CDR1 and CDR2 sequences are SQVTM and ANQGSEA. The CDR3 contains 15 residues. CDR3 amino acids: CSVEEPSGSMWTQYF.

CDR3 sequence reads: CASSPGGYSGAQYF. The J gene is TRBJ2-5, the V gene TRBV7-9; the D call of TRBD1 rests on TCRdb alone, since no DNA is present to check it. The CDR3 is 14 residues long. CDR1 and CDR2 (germline): SEHNR, FQNEAQ (reference sequence).

CDR3 sequence reads: CASKGGSDNSPLHF. The chain is built from TRBV6-5 and TRBJ1-6; TCRdb selects TRBD1, and the lack of DNA leaves this call unchecked. CDR3 size: 14 residues. Germline V gene data show CDR1 as MNHEY and CDR2 as SVGAGI.

The chain recombines TRBV20-1 with TRBJ2-1; lacking DNA, the TRBD2 call made by TCRdb goes unchecked. This CDR3 has 14 residues. Germline CDR1 reads DFQATT; CDR2 reads SNEGSKA (reference sequence). The CDR3 spells CSAEGGIGYNEQFF.

The rearrangement uses TRBV20-1 and TRBJ2-1; the D gene TCRdb calls, TRBD2, cannot be checked with no DNA. Per the germline V gene, CDR1 is DFQATT and CDR2 is SNEGSKA (reference sequence). The CDR3 loop spans 16 amino acids. CDR3: CSAPNWASGLYNEQFF.

The chain is built from TRBV11-2 and TRBJ2-1. Looked up from germline, CDR1 is SGHAT and CDR2 is FQNNGV. The CDR3 length is 11 residues. This CDR3 is CASSLNREQFF.

This sequence joins TRBV3-1 and TRBJ2-1; TCRdb picks TRBD2, but there is no DNA to check that call. This CDR3 comprises 17 residues. Germline V gene data show CDR1 as LGHDT and CDR2 as YNNKEL (reference sequence). CDR3 in amino acids: CASSQSSGRAGSNEQFF.

The V gene is TRBV5-1, the J gene TRBJ2-3; TCRdb proposes TRBD2, but this gene call is untestable without DNA. The CDR3 is 20 residues long. The germline V gene encodes CDR1 SGHRS and CDR2 YFSETQ. CDR3 protein: CASSSRGQGTSGRGADTQYF.

The chain uses TRBV6-1 and TRBJ2-4; TCRdb's D call, TRBD1, is unchecked because there is no DNA. Per germline, CDR1 MNHNS and CDR2 SASEGT. This CDR3 is 16 amino acids long. CDR3: CASSPTPHRSGDIQYF.

This chain links TRBV2 with TRBJ2-7; as DNA is missing, the TRBD1 call by TCRdb cannot be tested. The germline V gene has CDR1 SNHLY and CDR2 FYNNEI. This CDR3 has 12 residues. CDR3: CASRPGGWEQYF.

CDR3 sequence reads: CAIIPGTVTEAFF. The chain is built from TRBV12-3 or TRBV12-4 and TRBJ1-1; with no DNA, the TCRdb D assignment of TRBD1 cannot be verified. The CDR3 has 13 residues.

The rearrangement joins TRBV20-1 to TRBJ2-1; TCRdb gives TRBD2 as the D gene, but with no DNA this cannot be confirmed. The CDR3 totals 17 residues. The V gene's germline CDR1 is DFQATT and CDR2 SNEGSKA (reference sequence). The CDR3: CSARDSPLLATDNEQFF.

This chain connects TRBV4-1 to TRBJ1-2. Looked up from germline, CDR1 is MGHRA and CDR2 is YSYEKL. The CDR3 is 15 residues long. The CDR3 region is CASSHGEGVNYGYTF.

This sequence joins TRBV9 and TRBJ2-6. Germline V gene lookup returns CDR1 SGDLS and CDR2 YYNGEE. This CDR3 has 17 amino acids. The CDR3 loop reads CASSVAFWGNGANVLTF.

This rearrangement joins TRBV3-1 to TRBJ2-1; TCRdb's D gene call, TRBD2, goes unchecked for lack of DNA. The CDR3 covers 17 residues. Germline V gene lookup returns CDR1 LGHDT and CDR2 YNNKEL (reference sequence). The CDR3 is CASSPWTSGRSYNEQFF.

The chain has TRBV5-1 and TRBJ2-1. Germline CDR1 is SGHRS and CDR2 is YFSETQ. CDR3 length: 12 residues. The CDR3 loop is CASSLGSSEQFF.

J is TRBJ2-1 and V is TRBV27; the D call of TRBD1 rests on TCRdb alone, since no DNA is present to check it. The germline CDR1 and CDR2 sequences are MNHEY and SMNVEV (reference sequence). The CDR3 contains 14 residues. The CDR3 region is CASSEPDRVNEQFF.

The genes are TRBV4-1 and TRBJ2-2. The CDR3 runs to 16 residues. Germline V CDR1 and CDR2: MGHRA, YSYEKL. The CDR3 sequence is CASSQGSGIPVGELFF.

The gene calls are TRBV7-3 and TRBJ1-2; TCRdb reports TRBD1, a call that lacks DNA to check it against. The germline V gene has CDR1 SGHTA and CDR2 FQGTGA. This CDR3 is 14 amino acids long. CDR3: CASSPRGTEYGYTF.

The V call is TRBV5-1, the J call TRBJ2-2; TCRdb indicates TRBD1, and absent DNA this call remains unverified. Looked up from germline, CDR1 is SGHRS and CDR2 is YFSETQ. The CDR3 has 15 amino acids. CDR3: CASSSGTGPSGELFF.

The rearrangement joins TRBV20-1 to TRBJ2-3; TCRdb selects TRBD1, and the lack of DNA leaves this call unchecked. Germline V gives CDR1 DFQATT, CDR2 SNEGSKA (reference sequence). CDR3 length equals 16 residues. The CDR3 loop is CSARDPATGYTDTQYF.

V is TRBV6-5 and J is TRBJ2-1; TCRdb lists TRBD2, though no DNA is available to test this call. Germline CDR1 reads MNHEY; CDR2 reads SVGAGI. The CDR3 loop spans 12 amino acids. The CDR3 protein is CASSLPGTRQFF.

V is TRBV28 and J is TRBJ2-7. CDR1 is MDHEN and CDR2 is SYDVKM in the germline V gene. The CDR3 runs to 13 residues. The CDR3 loop is CASTEGPPYEQYF.

V usage is TRBV12-3 or TRBV12-4 and J usage is TRBJ2-2; with no DNA, the TCRdb D assignment of TRBD2 cannot be verified. This CDR3 spans 16 amino acids. The CDR3 is CASSLSGLQGTGELFF.

This CDR3 reads CSVRSAGNTIYF. The chain couples TRBV29-1 to TRBJ1-3. CDR1 is SQVTM and CDR2 is ANQGSEA in the germline V gene. This CDR3 spans 12 amino acids.

The gene calls are TRBV20-1 and TRBJ2-3; the TRBD2 assignment by TCRdb is unverifiable without DNA. The germline gives CDR1 DFQATT, CDR2 SNEGSKA (reference sequence). This CDR3 spans 14 amino acids. The CDR3 is CSAPWPAGVDTQYF.

The rearrangement joins TRBV5-1 to TRBJ2-3; TCRdb indicates TRBD2, and absent DNA this call remains unverified. The CDR3 covers 16 residues. Germline CDR1 is SGHRS and CDR2 is YFSETQ. CDR3 sequence reads: CASSFGASGSTDTQYF.

V and J are TRBV10-3 and TRBJ2-1; the D call from TCRdb, TRBD2, cannot be confirmed without DNA. This CDR3 is 15 amino acids long. Per the germline V gene, CDR1 is ENHRY and CDR2 is SYGVKD. The CDR3 region is CAISGGGDEHNEQFF.